This T cell receptor beta chain was sequenced during a study of monozygotic twins with inflammatory bowel disease. General study points: Repertoire similarity did not separate concordant from discordant twins, possibly from limited power. Researchers report that IBD patients shared fewer clonotypes with others than healthy twins, especially amid disease activity.

As to this clonotype: Its antigen remains unidentified.

UMIs incorporating a 6-nucleotide sample barcode were appended by means of template switching. TCRdb re-called the 5' RACE reads, yielding one record per CDR3 amino acid sequence without DNA. The specimen's table records a few hundred thousand distinct CDR3 sequences. The CDR3 spans 14 residues. Germline V gene sequence: CDR1 DFQATT, CDR2 SNEGSKA (reference sequence). This TCR came from a human donor with ulcerative colitis or Crohn's disease, or a healthy co-twin of an affected twin (not recorded which). Source material: blood. This chain links TRBV20-1 with TRBJ1-5. The CDR3 sequence: CSARDRGVGQPQHF.